The 16 T cell receptor beta chains below come from one sample, sequenced in a study of OX40 agonist ivuxolimab in advanced cancers. Assay: immunoSEQ multiplex PCR; the TCRdb copy retains only in-frame clones and omits some. Here the sample spans 15,000 to 20,000 clones, 50% to 75% being singletons. The material sequenced was CD4+ or CD8+ T cells sorted from blood, taken in a trial of the OX40 agonist ivuxolimab. All receptors derive from an adult with an advanced solid tumor such as melanoma, head and neck, liver or kidney cancer.

The table lists this clone with a few counts. The CDR3, as DNA: TGTGCCAGCAGTGTTACTGAACTAGCGGGGGAGCAGTTCTTC. This encodes CASSVTELAGEQFF. The chain recombines TRBV27 with TRBJ2-1; 10 bases are a match to TRBD2. The CDR3 extends over 14 amino acids. Germline V CDR1 and CDR2: MNHEY, SMNVEV (reference sequence). J lost 10 bases, V lost 5 bases, and 8 bases had no gene match.

This clone is labeled medium-sized (0.01 to 0.1%). The J gene is TRBJ2-5, the V gene TRBV4-3; no definite D call. The CDR3 runs 15 residues. Germline V gene data show CDR1 as LGHNA and CDR2 as YSLEER. With 0 bases removed from V and 4 bases from J, the gap between germline ends came to 12 bases. The CDR3 sequence: CASSQEGREIETQYF. The CDR3 coding sequence is TGCGCCAGCAGCCAAGAGGGTCGAGAGATAGAGACCCAGTACTTC.

The chain combines TRBV29-1 with TRBJ1-2; D may be TRBD1 (6 bases). This CDR3 spans 13 amino acids. V was trimmed by 6 bases and J by 6 bases, leaving 17 bases between them. Germline V gene sequence: CDR1 SQVTM, CDR2 ANQGSEA. DNA for the CDR3: TGCAGCGTCTTGGAGCAGGGGATGGATGGCTACACCTTC. This encodes CSVLEQGMDGYTF.

Worth noting for this clone: Mismatch with germline at one junction end may stem from a read error. CDR3 protein: CANSPTRDRGLYEQYF. DNA of the CDR3: TGTGCCAACAGTCCTACCCGGGACAGGGGGCTATACGAGCAGTACTTC. This rearrangement joins TRBV28 to TRBJ2-7; 12 bases are shared with TRBD1. This CDR3 region has 16 residues. The germline V gene has CDR1 MDHEN and CDR2 SYDVKM.

V gene TRBV10-3 combines with J gene TRBJ2-7; D perhaps matches TRBD1 (5 bases). Germline CDR1 ENHRY, CDR2 SYGVKD. The CDR3 runs 14 residues. V lost 6 bases and J lost 5, with 17 bases in between. The CDR3 is CAISLGQGLNEQYF. CDR3 nucleotide sequence: TGTGCCATCAGCCTGGGGCAGGGTCTTAACGAGCAGTACTTC.

Judged by abundance, this clone is medium-sized. The chain is built from TRBV2 and TRBJ1-5; no clear D. The germline V and J ends were trimmed by 1 base and 6 bases, with 13 bases remaining between them. The CDR3 has 15 amino acids. Per the germline V gene, CDR1 is SNHLY and CDR2 is FYNNEI. CDR3 residues: CASSEGQLGSQPQHF. The CDR3 DNA sequence: TGTGCCAGCAGTGAAGGCCAATTGGGGAGTCAGCCCCAGCATTTT.

The V call is TRBV6-1, the J call TRBJ2-7; D call uncertain. The CDR3 covers 11 residues. Per the germline V gene, CDR1 is MNHNS and CDR2 is SASEGT. Deletions cut 10 bases from V and 12 bases from J, with 19 bases between. CDR3 DNA sequence: TGTGCCACCGCCGAACAAGGAGTCAGGTACTTC. It translates to CATAEQGVRYF.

This sequence joins TRBV18 and TRBJ2-5; 10 nucleotides match TRBD2. V shed 3 bases, J shed 5 bases, and the junction held 6 bases outside the gene matches. This CDR3 has 15 amino acids. In germline, CDR1 is KGHSH, CDR2 LQKENI. This CDR3 is CASSPGTSVEETQYF. For the CDR3, the DNA is TGTGCCAGCTCACCCGGGACTAGCGTGGAGGAGACCCAGTACTTC.

By proportion, this clone is medium-sized. This sequence joins TRBV4-1 and TRBJ2-7, with 9 bases matching TRBD1. Germline lookup yields CDR1 MGHRA and CDR2 YSYEKL. The CDR3 loop spans 14 amino acids. The trim removed 3 bases at V and 5 bases at J, leaving 5 bases unmatched. CDR3: CASSQGTGFDEQYF. The CDR3 DNA is TGCGCCAGCAGCCAGGGGACAGGGTTCGACGAGCAGTACTTC.

V and J are TRBV7-2 and TRBJ2-3; D unclear. Germline loops: CDR1 SGHTA, CDR2 FQGNSA. The CDR3 is 12 amino acids. V was pared by 5 bases and J by 6 bases, with 9 bases between. The DNA of the CDR3 is TGTGCCAGCAGCCAGGATGTGGATACGCAGTATTTT. It translates to CASSQDVDTQYF.

The chain uses TRBV9 and TRBJ2-4; TRBD1 agrees at 9 bases. Trimming cost V 2 bases and J 6 bases; bases outside gene matches: 9. There are 16 residues in the CDR3. Germline assignment: CDR1 SGDLS and CDR2 YYNGEE. CDR3 nucleotides: TGTGCCAGCAGCGTCGCCGGGACAGGGTTAGGAAACATTCAGTACTTC. Amino acids: CASSVAGTGLGNIQYF.

Within the sample, this clone is medium-sized. The CDR3 region is CASSLGGTYEQYF. CDR3 DNA sequence: TGTGCCAGCAGCTTAGGTGGCACCTACGAGCAGTACTTC. This sequence joins TRBV11-2 and TRBJ2-7; no reliable D call. Per the germline V gene, CDR1 is SGHAT and CDR2 is FQNNGV. The V and J ends lost 1 base and 2 bases respectively, with 6 bases between them. This CDR3 has 13 amino acids.

The V call is TRBV5-1, the J call TRBJ2-1, with 11 bases aligning to TRBD2. V lost 4 bases and J lost 6; bases outside the gene matches: 3. The length of the CDR3 is 14 residues. The V gene's germline CDR1 is SGHRS and CDR2 YFSETQ. The CDR3 DNA reads as TGCGCCAGCAGCCCGGGACTAGCGGCCAATGAGCAGTTCTTC. It yields the protein CASSPGLAANEQFF.

In DNA form, the CDR3 reads TGTGCCAGCAGCCAGGGAACAGATACGCAGTATTTT. Protein: CASSQGTDTQYF. The chain employs TRBV11-1 and TRBJ2-3, with D maybe TRBD1 (5 bases). Germline CDR1 is SGHAT and CDR2 is FQDESV (reference sequence). V gave up 5 bases and J gave up 3 bases, with 6 bases separating them. The CDR3 spans 12 residues.

The chain joins TRBV5-6 to TRBJ2-7; D is unclear. Germline CDR1 is SGHDT and CDR2 is YYEEEE. The CDR3 loop spans 14 amino acids. Trimming removed 2 bases at V and 4 bases at J, with 13 bases between. The CDR3 is CASSLINRPYEQYF. The CDR3 DNA reads TGTGCCAGCAGCTTAATTAACCGTCCGTACGAGCAGTACTTC.

This clone was detected a few times. The J gene is TRBJ2-5, the V gene TRBV11-2; TRBD2 matches 7 bases. The V segment lost 5 bases and the J segment 4 bases; nucleotides outside the gene matches: 16. Germline V gene lookup returns CDR1 SGHAT and CDR2 FQNNGV. This CDR3 is built from 17 residues. CDR3 sequence: CASSPLLDPSGIETQYF. CDR3 DNA: TGTGCCAGCAGCCCACTCCTGGATCCTAGCGGAATAGAGACCCAGTACTTC.